The T cell receptor (beta chain) under discussion was sequenced for a study of blood T cell repertoires in COVID-19. At the level of the study: Samples representing acute and convalescent COVID-19 were sourced from the United States, Italy and Spain. T cells, B-cell-depleted T cells, or PBMCs provided the cDNA or gDNA that served as material.

CDR1 is MNHEY and CDR2 is SVGAGI in the germline V gene. Trimming removed 6 bases at V and 7 bases at J, with 13 bases between. CDR3 size: 13 residues. Study processing details: Amplifying reference gene primers gave estimates of nucleated cell counts. Only in-frame clones appear in the TCRdb table, and some are missing; sequencing was by immunoSEQ multiplex PCR. That table furnishes V, J and clone size, whereas the DNA furnished D and trimming. The sample lists approximately 290,000 clones, 85% to 90% occurring once. Seattle researchers signed up patients amid active infection and tracked them longitudinally.

The sequence was collected from a woman in her 30s with COVID-19, enrolled during active disease. The V and J genes are TRBV6-5 and TRBJ1-5, with D uncertain. Sequencing input: peripheral blood. The CDR3 loop is CASRVRDLQPQHF. The CDR3 DNA sequence: TGTGCCAGCAGGGTACGGGATCTGCAGCCCCAGCATTTT.